This T cell receptor (beta chain) stems from a study of cytomegalovirus exposure and HLA in healthy donors (dated by TCRdb to the late 2010s). Broadly, across the study: According to an earlier analysis of around 600 of the donors, about 179 million T cells yielded 117 million unique TCR beta sequences and about 300 Gb of sequence data. Roughly 310 gigabases of sequencing data and tens of millions of unique TCR sequences were included in an early release covering about 700 HLA-typed donors. The genetic ancestry cluster associated with self-reported Caucasian donors included over 80% of the 300 to 400 genotyped donors. The study aimed to test whether cataloging public T cell receptors could reveal signatures of past pathogen exposure. The study used immunosequencing to profile the T cell repertoires of more than 650 subjects and linked those repertoires to cytomegalovirus serostatus. Besides the first cohort of approximately 710 subjects, a separate validation cohort made up of about 120 different subjects was used. To predict cytomegalovirus infection status, the study combined high-throughput TCR immunosequencing, statistical association of individual TCRs with disease status, and machine learning. A later analysis re-examined previously published TCR beta repertoires from roughly 650 donors and added high-resolution HLA genotyping to investigate patterns of TCR occurrence. In the later analysis, no new phenotypic data were used to find candidate immune exposures; instead, reliance was placed on TCR beta sequences and their occurrence across donors. To decide whether each TCR beta V gene segment behaved as functional or pseudogenic, an earlier analysis of over 500 of the donors relied on high-throughput TCR beta sequencing. Donor age, sex, ethnicity and CMV serostatus were compiled alongside the repertoire data. A later genetic analysis took genome-wide SNP genotypes for about 65% of the 666 donors and used that subset as a discovery cohort. All discovery cohort repertoires had been generated on a single sequencing platform. HLA typing covered class I and class II loci at four-digit resolution. The number of typed donors differed by locus: 629-630 for A, B, C, DRB1 and DQB1; roughly 510 for DQA1; around 610 for DPA1; and roughly 470 for DPB1. A handful of DR-DQ haplotypes were handled as single units for association and clustering because linkage in the cohort was strong. Across 398 genotyped donors of the cohort, an average of approximately 200,000 unique TCR beta nucleotide sequences per donor were sequenced, and roughly a sixth of those sequences were non-productive. The full study reports these points: Compared with the roughly 600-donor mean, donors in an Asian-associated ancestry cluster had fewer N-insertions in productive TCRs, according to a later genetic analysis. Correlated functional status among segregating V segments might be attributable to linkage disequilibrium, but an unknown experimental factor could not be ruled out. The 87-base-pair reads could not distinguish some IMGT-functional V segments, including TRBV6-2 and TRBV6-3, so those segments were excluded. The authors suggested that the approach could potentially be generalized to other disease states and immunological phenotypes. Immune exposure information for the cohort was limited to CMV serostatus. Specific HLA alleles were associated with 15,000 to 20,000 TCR beta sequences at a false discovery rate of 0.05 in a later analysis. Roughly 15 rarely observed V segments, including chromosome 9 orphons, were excluded from the earlier analysis of approximately 600 of the donors because counts were too low. V-gene and J-gene trimming of TCR beta chains was associated with a missense DCLRE1C variant in a later genetic analysis, and the association was replicated in an independent cohort. A later analysis reported that several top co-occurrence clusters appeared linked to parvovirus B19, influenza, CMV and Epstein-Barr virus. Only TCR beta chains were sequenced in this cohort, and the absence of alpha or paired-chain data limited detectable features. A further reported finding was that TCR beta sequences accurately predicted the HLA-A and HLA-B alleles for most subjects in the first cohort. The study gave a list of 150 to 200 TCR beta chains associated with cytomegalovirus. Because HLA typing was missing for some donors at each locus, association tests included only the typed subset. Compared with equally common non-associated chains, HLA-associated TCR beta chains in a later analysis were more clonally expanded and had lower generation probabilities. In vitro tests confirmed that a few of the cytomegalovirus-associated TCR beta chains recognize cytomegalovirus antigens. Roughly uniform sequencing depth across donors was assumed in presence/absence analyses, although this assumption may not hold. Strong co-occurrence of HLA alleles, especially DR and DQ, made assigning TCR associations to individual alleles difficult. Across donors, most TCR sequences were observed very rarely, whereas some public TCRs were present in many individuals. Cytomegalovirus status was reported to be diagnosed by the classifier with high specificity and sensitivity in both the original and validation cohorts. A cluster of highly shared sequence variants was judged likely to represent a technical artifact of the sequencing pipeline. Broadly in line with IMGT annotations, most TCR beta V segments showed up in productive rearrangements about 90% or about 30% of the time in an earlier analysis of several hundred of the donors. According to a later analysis, TCR association rates differed among HLA loci, with DRB1 alleles showing the most associated TCRs and HLA-C alleles showing the fewest. In a later analysis, most CMV-associated TCR beta chains were found to appear HLA-restricted, with HLA associations seemingly driven largely by CMV exposure.

This clone was picked up a small number of times. There is no known antigen for this receptor. Per-base qualities were not stored, and no clone one base away is much larger. In total, around 600 healthy bone marrow donors made up the cohort. At the time of sampling, every cohort member was nominally healthy, though immune exposures that went unrecorded were likely present. The donor tested CMV seropositive, placing the donor among the approximately 310 seropositive members of the cohort. A peripheral blood sample was collected from each donor, and TCR beta sequencing was performed on peripheral blood mononuclear cells. Genomic DNA extraction from the blood cell samples was performed with the Qiagen DNeasy Blood Extraction Kit. The germline V gene yields SGHAT for CDR1 and FQNNGV for CDR2. Here V drops 1 base and J drops 4 bases, and the junction holds 6 bases not matched to any gene. The CDR3 contains 15 residues, cysteine and phenylalanine counted. Only the CDR3 region is kept as DNA, spanning 45 bases read in frame from base 1.

Library preparation employed the immunoSEQ multiplex PCR assay. For the multiplex PCR, a mixture combining 60 forward primers for TCR Vbeta segments and 13 reverse primers for TCR Jbeta segments was used. Amplification of the CDR3 region of rearranged TCR beta genes was performed with a multiplex PCR assay on genomic DNA. On the Illumina HiSeq System, the amplified TCR beta libraries were sequenced as 87-base-pair reads. From the authors' description of their analysis: Across the 640 or so repertoires, a later analysis counted 78 million or so unique TCR beta chains, roughly 11 million of which were shared by at least two donors. Raw reads were error-corrected and collapsed into unique sequences by a nearest-neighbor algorithm in which closely related sequences were merged to remove PCR and sequencing errors. CDR3 sequences were aligned to IMGT reference sequences to assign V, D and J gene segments. For a sequence to be retained, a match of at least six nucleotides to both a V gene segment and a J gene segment was required. Rearrangements were called productive when the CDR3 lacked stop codons and stayed in frame with V and J; all others were non-productive. Following IMGT convention, CDR3 was defined as the stretch from the second conserved V-encoded cysteine to the conserved J-encoded phenylalanine. The earlier analysis of roughly 590 of the donors excluded sequences that lacked an unambiguous match to a single V gene segment. An earlier analysis of under 750 of the donors called V segments functional above 56.7% productive rearrangements and segregating when the between-donor standard deviation exceeded 5%. A statistical classification framework was built to diagnose cytomegalovirus status from the catalog of TCR beta chain sequences. V and J gene assignment, in a later analysis, came from comparing TCR nucleotide sequences with IMGT/GENE-DB human TR gene sequences. Using the TCRdist pipeline, a later analysis assigned CDR3 sequences along with most-parsimonious VDJ recombination scenarios. A later analysis defined each TCR beta chain by its CDR3 amino acid sequence plus V-gene family, and excluded reads lacking a unique V-gene family. In a later analysis, 550 to 650 highly shared, low-generation-probability nucleotide sequences were removed to address suspected cross-contamination and a sequencing artifact. A later analysis calculated a clonal expansion index for each public chain from normalized within-repertoire ranks of inferred template counts. Generation probabilities in a later analysis came from a VDJ recombination model fitted to out-of-frame rearrangements, and those results were checked against IGoR. In a later analysis, hypergeometric tests were used to score TCR-TCR, TCR-HLA and TCR-CMV co-occurrence, with a repertoire-size bias correction applied to TCR pairs. In a later analysis, false discovery rates were estimated by permuting HLA or CMV assignments 20 times. In a later analysis, co-occurring TCRs were grouped with DBSCAN, and TCRdist sequence similarity was added when clustering was performed within HLA-allele-positive subsets. Co-occurrence clustering excluded repertoires with fewer than 30,000 or more than 120,000 public chains, plus five with anomalous nucleotide sharing. Sourced from immuneACCESS, this table was stored by TCRdb with only in-frame sequences that have V and J called. A share of the clones is absent; for the studies checked, an unresolved V gene accounts for under half, and the remainder has no known explanation. V and J calls and clone size are copied from that table; D and trimming were computed from the DNA. This sample holds about 240,000 clones; over 70% were observed only once. Around 8% of the sample goes to the ten largest clones.

Sequencing used PBMCs. The rearrangement joined TRBV11-2 to TRBJ2-7, with 8 junctional bases fitting TRBD2. The TCR originated in a woman in her fifties or sixties in good health and CMV-seropositive. This receptor carries the CDR3 CASSLGGSGVYEQYF. The DNA sequence follows: TGTGCCAGCAGCTTAGGCGGTAGCGGGGTTTACGAGCAGTACTTC.